In this sample, the clone carrying this T cell receptor (beta chain) turned up a few times. Its antigen remains unidentified. This record belongs to a study of CD8+CD57+ T cells in acquired aplastic anemia. Across the study: Recorded DNA amounts for sorted CD4+ and CD8+ cells had an average of around 3 ug.

The TCR beta profiling, which covered VDJ combination and CDR3 sequence, was carried out using genomic DNA as the template. Via MiXCR, TCRdb re-called the reads, giving one row per CDR3 protein. In the table there are a few hundred thousand distinct CDR3 sequences, approximately 60% of which are singletons. Whole-study results and caveats: Between patients and controls, CD8+ Simpson's diversity did not vary significantly.

The CDR3 consists of 11 residues. Trimming took off 5 bases at V and 5 bases at J, with 6 bases between the two ends. Germline values: CDR1 SGHTA, CDR2 FQGTGA. The TCR comes from a human donor in good health. Sequences were obtained from sorted CD4+, CD8+, or CD8+CD57+ T cells (not recorded which) from PBMCs. The rearrangement uses TRBV7-3 and TRBJ1-2; D unclear. CDR3 sequence reads: CASSRGYGYTF. The CDR3 DNA sequence: TGTGCCAGCAGCCGTGGTTATGGCTACACCTTC.